Below are 15 T cell receptor beta chains sequenced from a single sample in a study of blood T cell repertoires in COVID-19. The repertoire was sequenced with immunoSEQ multiplex PCR; TCRdb's copy has only in-frame clones and lacks some. Of about 83,000 clones in the sample, approximately 78% were seen once. Sequencing was performed on peripheral blood. These receptors were taken from a woman aged 80 or over with acute or convalescent COVID-19.

J is TRBJ2-3 and V is TRBV10-1; the D gene is possibly TRBD1 (7 bases). V dropped 0 bases and J dropped 4 bases, with 11 bases sitting between them. Germline V CDR1 and CDR2: WNHNN, SYGVQD (reference sequence). CDR3 length: 15 amino acids. The CDR3 sequence is CASSESRRGPDTQYF. The CDR3 nucleotides read TGCGCCAGCAGTGAGTCAAGGAGGGGGCCAGATACGCAGTATTTT.

The rearrangement links TRBV19 to TRBJ1-4, with 8 bases lining up with TRBD1. This CDR3 region has 16 residues. The ends lost 5 bases at V and 8 bases at J; junction bases unmatched: 13. CDR1 and CDR2 (germline): LNHDA, SQIVND (reference sequence). CDR3 sequence reads: CASSPRQGKRAEKLFF. The CDR3 nucleotides are TGTGCCAGTAGTCCTAGACAGGGGAAGAGGGCCGAAAAACTGTTTTTT.

This rearrangement joins TRBV18 to TRBJ1-3; 7 bases match TRBD1. The CDR3 runs to 17 residues. Germline CDR1 is KGHSH and CDR2 is LQKENI. V shed 2 bases, J shed 3 bases, and the junction held 10 bases outside the gene matches. CDR3 bases: TGTGCCAGCTCACCAAATCGACAGGGTTCGGGTGGAAACACCATATATTTT. Its protein product is CASSPNRQGSGGNTIYF. Combining the CDR3 with reference TRBV18 and TRBJ1-3 gives the whole variable domain NAGVMQNPRHLVRRRGQEARLRCSPMKGHSHVYWYRQLPEEGLKFMVYLQKENIIDESGMPKERFSAEFPKEGPSILRIQQVVRGDSAAYFCASSPNRQGSGGNTIYFGEGSWLTVV.

There are a few counts of this clone. V gene TRBV3-1 (or the pseudogene TRBV3-2) combines with J gene TRBJ2-5; the match to TRBD2 covers 9 bases. J lost 7 bases, V lost 1 base, and 10 bases had no gene match. This CDR3 region has 16 residues. Germline V gene data show CDR1 as LGHDT and CDR2 as YNNKEL (reference sequence). CDR3 nucleotide sequence: TGTGCCAGCAGCCAAGCTAGCGGGGCCGGTGGTCGGACCCAGTACTTC. Its translation: CASSQASGAGGRTQYF.

The chain recombines TRBV6-2 or TRBV6-3 with TRBJ2-2, with D perhaps matching TRBD2 (7 bases). This CDR3 spans 16 amino acids. In germline, CDR1 is MNHEY, CDR2 SVGEGT. Trimming shortened V by 5 bases and J by 4 bases, and 17 bases separated the two germline ends. Written as DNA, the CDR3 is TGTGCCAGCAGTCGCGAAACTAGGGGGGGCACCGGGGAGCTGTTTTTT. Translated: CASSRETRGGTGELFF.

The genes are TRBV9 and TRBJ1-4; 7 bases are shared with TRBD1. The germline CDR1 and CDR2 sequences are SGDLS and YYNGEE. The length of the CDR3 is 17 residues. The V and J ends lost 4 bases and 4 bases, in that order; junction bases with no gene match: 13. The CDR3 loop is CASSFNHRDSYNEKLFF. CDR3 nucleotide sequence: TGTGCCAGCAGCTTTAACCACCGGGACAGCTATAATGAAAAACTGTTTTTT.

The genes are TRBV28 and TRBJ1-2; 8 bases align to TRBD1. There are 14 residues in the CDR3. V dropped 1 base and J dropped 6; count of bases not matched to a gene: 4. Germline CDR1 is MDHEN and CDR2 is SYDVKM. The CDR3 sequence is CASSLSGGWNGYTF. Written as DNA, the CDR3 is TGTGCCAGCAGTTTATCAGGGGGCTGGAATGGCTACACCTTC.

CDR3 sequence (DNA): TGTGCCAGCAGTCAACGAGCGGGGGTTTCTTACGAGCAGTACTTC. This gives the protein CASSQRAGVSYEQYF. The chain links TRBV6-5 to TRBJ2-7, with 8 bases matching TRBD2. The germline gives CDR1 MNHEY, CDR2 SVGAGI. The CDR3 has 15 amino acids. J lost 4 bases, V lost 5 bases, and 10 bases had no gene match.

This clone appeared a single time. This chain uses TRBV6-1 with TRBJ1-5, with D maybe TRBD1 (6 bases). The CDR3 has 16 amino acids. The V gene's germline CDR1 is MNHNS and CDR2 SASEGT. Trimming took off 1 base at V and 1 base at J, with 11 bases between the two ends. CDR3 loop: CASSEVGGASNQPQHF. The CDR3 nucleotides read TGTGCCAGCAGTGAAGTAGGGGGGGCAAGCAATCAGCCCCAGCATTTT.

The gene calls are TRBV4-3 and TRBJ1-4; 9 bases are a match to TRBD1. The CDR3 is made up of 15 amino acids. The germline CDR1 and CDR2 sequences are LGHNA and YSLEER. V lost 6 bases, J lost 7 bases, and 9 bases stayed unmatched. The CDR3 here is CASSLGDRDSEKLFF. CDR3 nucleotides: TGCGCCAGCAGTCTGGGGGACAGGGACAGTGAAAAACTGTTTTTT.

The chain employs TRBV27 and TRBJ1-5; 8 bases are shared with TRBD1. J gave up 2 bases and V 5 bases, and 5 bases lay outside the gene matches. This CDR3 is built from 15 residues. From germline, CDR1 is MNHEY and CDR2 SMNVEV (reference sequence). The CDR3 DNA follows: TGTGCCAGCAGTGACAGGGGATTGGGCAATCAGCCCCAGCATTTT. Protein product: CASSDRGLGNQPQHF.

V is TRBV5-1 and J is TRBJ1-4, with D possibly TRBD1 on 5 matching bases. V was cut by 4 bases and J by 0 bases, with 13 bases left in between. The germline CDR1 and CDR2 sequences are SGHRS and YFSETQ. The CDR3 is 16 amino acids. Here the CDR3 DNA reads TGCGCCAGCAGCCCCGCGGGAGGGGCAACTAATGAAAAACTGTTTTTT. Translated, it gives CASSPAGGATNEKLFF.

The chain combines TRBV18 with TRBJ1-1; 9 bases match TRBD1. Per germline, CDR1 KGHSH and CDR2 LQKENI. The CDR3 sequence is 17 residues long. The J segment lost 5 bases and the V segment lost 3 bases, leaving 13 bases of the junction unmatched. The CDR3 DNA follows: TGTGCCAGCTCACCTGATATCCGGGACAGGGTTGGAACTGAAGCTTTCTTT. Residues: CASSPDIRDRVGTEAFF.

The gene calls are TRBV3-1 (or the pseudogene TRBV3-2) and TRBJ1-1; TRBD1 matches 7 bases. J lost 11 bases, V lost 0 bases, and 6 bases had no gene match. Germline CDR1 and CDR2: LGHDT and YNNKEL (reference sequence). This CDR3 region has 13 residues. The CDR3 DNA reads TGTGCCAGCAGCCAAGATTCCCGCAGGGGGGCTTTCTTT. It translates to CASSQDSRRGAFF.

The chain couples TRBV5-6 to TRBJ1-6; 10 bases line up with TRBD1. The CDR3 contains 15 residues. Germline V gene sequence: CDR1 SGHDT, CDR2 YYEEEE. The J segment lost 10 bases and the V segment lost 2 bases, leaving 6 bases of the junction unmatched. The CDR3 here is CASSFGGQGRSPLHF. DNA of the CDR3: TGTGCCAGCAGCTTCGGGGGACAGGGGCGCTCACCCCTCCACTTT.